The 30 T cell receptor beta chains given below trace back to one sample, sequenced in a study of cytomegalovirus exposure and HLA in healthy donors. Researchers ran the PCR with 60 Vbeta and 13 Jbeta primers. Generated by immunoSEQ multiplex PCR, the TCRdb table keeps only in-frame clones and is missing some. The data hold about 93,000 clones, with around 78% observed a single time. Material for sequencing was PBMCs. Receptors were obtained from a man aged 25-40 years in good health and CMV-seronegative.

This chain uses TRBV5-1 with TRBJ2-5; 9 positions match TRBD1. CDR1 SGHRS and CDR2 YFSETQ come from the germline V gene. After removal of 0 bases from V and 5 bases from J, the junction contained 5 bases not matched to a gene. This CDR3 spans 15 amino acids. In nucleotides, the CDR3 is TGCGCCAGCAGCTTGGGTGGGACAGGGCACGAGACCCAGTACTTC. Its protein is CASSLGGTGHETQYF.

The V call is TRBV7-2, the J call TRBJ2-1; D remains unclear. V was pared by 1 base and J by 0 bases, with 7 bases between. The germline gives CDR1 SGHTA, CDR2 FQGNSA. The CDR3 length is 15 residues. The CDR3: CASSLDPSSYNEQFF. As DNA, the CDR3 is TGTGCCAGCAGCTTAGACCCTAGCTCCTACAATGAGCAGTTCTTC.

The CDR3 coding sequence is TGTGCCAGCAGTTTGGGGGGAGGGGGGCGATTAAGGAGCGAGCAGTACTTC. Protein: CASSLGGGGRLRSEQYF. The V gene is TRBV27, the J gene TRBJ2-7, with a weak D call TRBD2 (7 bases). This CDR3 is built from 17 residues. Germline V gene data show CDR1 as MNHEY and CDR2 as SMNVEV (reference sequence). V was trimmed by 3 bases and J by 6 bases, leaving 24 bases between them.

V usage is TRBV7-8 and J usage is TRBJ2-7; 13 bases agree with TRBD2. V lost 3 bases and J lost 2; bases outside the gene matches: 1. CDR3 length: 15 residues. The germline CDR1 and CDR2 sequences are SGHVS and FQNEAQ. The CDR3 nucleotides read TGTGCCAGCAGCTTCACTAGCGGGGGGGCCTACGAGCAGTACTTC. Translating it yields CASSFTSGGAYEQYF.

The gene calls are TRBV2 and TRBJ1-2, with 8 bases matching TRBD1. The V gene's germline CDR1 is SNHLY and CDR2 FYNNEI. CDR3 length: 13 residues. Unmatched junction bases numbered 6, after V lost 7 bases and J lost 5 bases. The CDR3 DNA sequence: TGTGCCAGCATGTCAGGGGGCATATATGGCTACACCTTC. Its protein is CASMSGGIYGYTF.

The table lists this clone with a count of one. The rearrangement joins TRBV2 to TRBJ2-1, with a tentative D call TRBD1 (6 bases). CDR1 is SNHLY, CDR2 FYNNEI, per germline. The CDR3 spans 14 residues. The V gene lost 4 bases and the J gene lost 4 bases, with 11 bases spanning the gap. The CDR3 bases are TGTGCCAGCAGTGGTGGACAGTCTTACAATGAGCAGTTCTTC. It translates to CASSGGQSYNEQFF.

The chain couples TRBV9 to TRBJ2-3, with 10 bases identical to TRBD2. Germline trimming cut 3 bases from V and 6 bases from J; bases unmatched to any gene: 7. Per germline, CDR1 SGDLS and CDR2 YYNGEE. CDR3 length: 15 residues. The CDR3 loop is CASSASSGGGDTQYF. The CDR3, as DNA: TGTGCCAGCAGCGCCTCTAGCGGGGGCGGGGATACGCAGTATTTT.

J is TRBJ1-2 and V is TRBV5-4; tentatively, D is TRBD1 (6 bases). Trimming left V 4 bases short and J 6 bases short, with 10 bases between. From germline, CDR1 is SGHNT and CDR2 YYREEE (reference sequence). The CDR3 covers 12 residues. CDR3 amino acids: CASSLGGDGYTF. The CDR3 bases are TGTGCCAGCAGCCTAGGGGGAGATGGCTACACCTTC.

The V and J genes are TRBV9 and TRBJ1-2, with a weak D call TRBD1 (5 bases). The V and J ends lost 0 bases and 3 bases respectively, with 9 bases between them. The CDR3 length is 14 residues. Germline V gene sequence: CDR1 SGDLS, CDR2 YYNGEE. The CDR3 sequence is CASSVASTDYGYTF. The CDR3 DNA sequence: TGTGCCAGCAGCGTAGCGTCGACAGACTATGGCTACACCTTC.

This chain links TRBV7-3 with TRBJ2-1; 7 nucleotides agree with TRBD2. The CDR3 is 14 residues long. J was trimmed by 6 bases and V by 4 bases; bases with no gene match: 6. Germline lookup yields CDR1 SGHTA and CDR2 FQGTGA. The CDR3 coding sequence is TGTGCCAGCAGCTGGACTAGTGGTGGCAATGAGCAGTTCTTC. The encoded protein is CASSWTSGGNEQFF.

The genes are TRBV9 and TRBJ2-7; 7 positions match TRBD1. The V gene end was trimmed by 2 bases and the J gene end by 2 bases; junction bases not matched to a gene: 4. The length of the CDR3 is 14 residues. Germline assignment: CDR1 SGDLS and CDR2 YYNGEE. The CDR3 protein is CASSVRDRAYEQYF. The CDR3 DNA is TGTGCCAGCAGCGTTCGGGACAGAGCCTACGAGCAGTACTTC.

About this clone: Other DNA sequences in the same sample also yield this CDR3. The rearrangement links TRBV28 to TRBJ1-2; no clear D. Germline lookup yields CDR1 MDHEN and CDR2 SYDVKM. The germline V and J ends were trimmed by 2 bases and 1 base, with 5 bases remaining between them. The CDR3 length is 13 residues. The CDR3 region has the DNA TGTGCCAGCAGTTTAACGGGTAACTATGGCTACACCTTC. This encodes CASSLTGNYGYTF.

The chain uses TRBV29-1 and TRBJ2-7; 14 bases fit TRBD2. Per germline, CDR1 SQVTM and CDR2 ANQGSEA. Trimming cost V 1 base and J 5 bases; bases outside gene matches: 4. The CDR3 is made up of 15 amino acids. CDR3 amino acids: CSVEGPGLAGDEQYF. DNA for the CDR3: TGCAGCGTTGAAGGCCCGGGACTAGCGGGGGACGAGCAGTACTTC.

This chain links TRBV10-3 with TRBJ2-7; possible D gene TRBD2, 6 bases. CDR3 length: 13 residues. Germline V lookup: CDR1 ENHRY, CDR2 SYGVKD. Trimming pared 6 bases from V and 1 base from J, leaving 10 bases between. CDR3 sequence reads: CAISDGLSYEQYV. The DNA for the CDR3 is TGTGCCATCAGCGACGGACTATCCTACGAGCAGTACGTC.

The chain uses TRBV27 and TRBJ1-2; TRBD1 aligns across 7 bases. CDR1 is MNHEY, CDR2 SMNVEV, per germline (reference sequence). This CDR3 is built from 18 residues. The junction had 15 bases not matched to a gene; V was cut back by 4 bases and J by 1 base. The CDR3 DNA follows: TGTGCCAGCAGTTACCGAACTACCCCAGGACAGGATAACTATGGCTACACCTTC. Translating it yields CASSYRTTPGQDNYGYTF.

The V and J genes are TRBV7-8 and TRBJ1-5; D remains unclear. Between the trimmed V and J ends, which lost 1 base and 6 bases, there was a span of 13 bases. In germline, CDR1 is SGHVS, CDR2 FQNEAQ. There are 15 residues in the CDR3. The CDR3 DNA sequence: TGTGCCAGCAGCTTAGAAAGAGGGCCGAGTCAGCCCCAGCATTTT. As protein: CASSLERGPSQPQHF.

This clone was detected a few times. The chain links TRBV5-8 to TRBJ1-1; perhaps TRBD1 as D (5 bases). V lost 0 bases and J 1 base, leaving 7 bases between the germline ends. This CDR3 has 14 residues. CDR1 and CDR2 (germline): SGHTS, YDEGEE. DNA for the CDR3: TGTGCCAGCAGCTTGGCGGGGGGGAACACTGAAGCTTTCTTT. This sequence encodes CASSLAGGNTEAFF.

The gene calls are TRBV5-8 and TRBJ2-7, with D hard to call. The germline V gene has CDR1 SGHTS and CDR2 YDEGEE. Trimming removed 5 bases at V and 5 bases at J, with 26 bases between. The length of the CDR3 is 17 residues. The CDR3 nucleotides read TGTGCCAGCAGTTTCACGGTGGTGACTGGGTCCCTCGACGAGCAGTACGTC. Encoded protein: CASSFTVVTGSLDEQYV.

The chain is built from TRBV5-1 and TRBJ2-2; 8 nucleotides line up with TRBD2. CDR3 length: 15 amino acids. Trimming at V came to 6 bases and at J to 0 bases, leaving 4 bases not matched to a gene. Per germline, CDR1 SGHRS and CDR2 YFSETQ. The CDR3 nucleotides are TGCGCCAGCACCCGCGGGAGGACGAACACCGGGGAGCTGTTTTTT. This codes for CASTRGRTNTGELFF.

V is TRBV9 and J is TRBJ1-4; TRBD1 agrees at 8 bases. CDR1 is SGDLS, CDR2 YYNGEE, per germline. Germline trimming cut 3 bases from V and 6 bases from J; bases unmatched to any gene: 7. This CDR3 has 15 residues. CDR3 DNA: TGTGCCAGCAGCGAAACGGGACAGGCTGATGAAAAACTGTTTTTT. Translating gives CASSETGQADEKLFF.

The chain links TRBV19 to TRBJ1-3; D gene uncertain. The CDR3 is made up of 19 amino acids. V shed 2 bases and J shed 0 bases, with 20 bases lying between them. CDR1 LNHDA and CDR2 SQIVND come from the germline V gene (reference sequence). The CDR3 bases are TGTGCCAGTAGTATAAAGAGAGTTCGAGGTTCGATCTCTGGAAACACCATATATTTT. It codes for CASSIKRVRGSISGNTIYF. Full variable domain (outside the CDR3, taken from reference TRBV19 and TRBJ1-3): DGGITQSPKYLFRKEGQNVTLSCEQNLNHDAMYWYRQDPGQGLRLIYYSQIVNDFQKGDIAEGYSVSREKKESFPLTVTSAQKNPTAFYLCASSIKRVRGSISGNTIYFGEGSWLTVV.

V usage is TRBV7-3 and J usage is TRBJ2-1, with TRBD1 identical over 10 bases. V lost 6 bases and J lost 3; bases outside the gene matches: 5. CDR3 length: 15 amino acids. Germline V lookup: CDR1 SGHTA, CDR2 FQGTGA. CDR3 sequence: CASSFGQGDYNEQFF. In DNA, the CDR3 is TGTGCCAGCAGTTTCGGACAGGGGGACTACAATGAGCAGTTCTTC.

The rearrangement uses TRBV6-1 and TRBJ2-5, with 8 bases identical to TRBD2. The V gene end was trimmed by 7 bases and the J gene end by 1 base; junction bases not matched to a gene: 8. Germline V gene data show CDR1 as MNHNS and CDR2 as SASEGT. The CDR3 sequence is 15 residues long. CDR3 sequence (DNA): TGTGCCAGCAAAGTGCGGGGGGTATTCCAAGAGACCCAGTACTTC. Residues: CASKVRGVFQETQYF.

The gene calls are TRBV11-2 and TRBJ2-1; possibly TRBD2 for D (7 bases). V was cut by 0 bases and J by 0 bases, with 9 bases left in between. Looked up from germline, CDR1 is SGHAT and CDR2 is FQNNGV. The CDR3 spans 16 residues. The CDR3 reads CASSLERGASYNEQFF. CDR3 in DNA: TGTGCCAGCAGCTTAGAACGGGGGGCCTCCTACAATGAGCAGTTCTTC.

J is TRBJ2-7 and V is TRBV7-2; D is undetermined. CDR3 length: 12 residues. The germline V and J ends were trimmed by 2 bases and 3 bases, with 5 bases remaining between them. Germline lookup yields CDR1 SGHTA and CDR2 FQGNSA. CDR3 sequence: CASSLQNYEQYF. CDR3 coding DNA: TGTGCCAGCAGCTTACAGAACTACGAGCAGTACTTC.

This clone occurred a few times. This chain connects TRBV4-3 to TRBJ2-7, with D perhaps TRBD2 (6 bases). The CDR3 consists of 14 residues. V was shortened by 1 base and J by 2 bases, with 9 bases between the two germline ends. Germline CDR1 LGHNA, CDR2 YSLEER. The CDR3 bases are TGCGCCAGCAGCCAAGGAGCGGGTGCCTACGAGCAGTACTTC. Its protein is CASSQGAGAYEQYF.

This chain uses TRBV5-1 with TRBJ1-1; D perhaps matches TRBD1 (5 bases). Germline assignment: CDR1 SGHRS and CDR2 YFSETQ. The CDR3 is made up of 14 amino acids. V lost 2 bases and J 0 bases, leaving 8 bases between the germline ends. The CDR3 region is CASSLRQLNTEAFF. The CDR3 DNA reads as TGCGCCAGCAGCTTAAGACAGTTGAACACTGAAGCTTTCTTT.

The chain has TRBV18 and TRBJ2-7, with D possibly called TRBD1 or TRBD2 (5 bases each). The V gene lost 1 base and the J gene lost 3 bases, with 10 bases spanning the gap. This CDR3 spans 14 amino acids. Germline CDR1 is KGHSH and CDR2 is LQKENI. Here the CDR3 DNA reads TGTGCCAGCTCACCACGAGGGACGGACTACGAGCAGTACGTC. It translates to CASSPRGTDYEQYV.

This rearrangement joins TRBV5-1 to TRBJ2-7; maybe TRBD2 (6 bases). V was cut by 4 bases and J by 3 bases, with 20 bases left in between. The CDR3 is 16 amino acids. CDR1 and CDR2 (germline): SGHRS, YFSETQ. In DNA form, the CDR3 reads TGCGCCAGCAGCCCCACCGGGACTGCAGGCGGCTACGAGCAGTACGTC. Encoded protein: CASSPTGTAGGYEQYV.

The chain carries TRBV15 and TRBJ2-5; TRBD2 matches 8 bases. The germline gives CDR1 LNHNV, CDR2 YYDKDF (reference sequence). The V gene end was trimmed by 3 bases and the J gene end by 5 bases; junction bases not matched to a gene: 11. There are 16 residues in the CDR3. CDR3 in DNA: TGTGCCACCAGCAGTCTAGGTAATAGCGGGGCCGAGACCCAGTACTTC. This sequence encodes CATSSLGNSGAETQYF.